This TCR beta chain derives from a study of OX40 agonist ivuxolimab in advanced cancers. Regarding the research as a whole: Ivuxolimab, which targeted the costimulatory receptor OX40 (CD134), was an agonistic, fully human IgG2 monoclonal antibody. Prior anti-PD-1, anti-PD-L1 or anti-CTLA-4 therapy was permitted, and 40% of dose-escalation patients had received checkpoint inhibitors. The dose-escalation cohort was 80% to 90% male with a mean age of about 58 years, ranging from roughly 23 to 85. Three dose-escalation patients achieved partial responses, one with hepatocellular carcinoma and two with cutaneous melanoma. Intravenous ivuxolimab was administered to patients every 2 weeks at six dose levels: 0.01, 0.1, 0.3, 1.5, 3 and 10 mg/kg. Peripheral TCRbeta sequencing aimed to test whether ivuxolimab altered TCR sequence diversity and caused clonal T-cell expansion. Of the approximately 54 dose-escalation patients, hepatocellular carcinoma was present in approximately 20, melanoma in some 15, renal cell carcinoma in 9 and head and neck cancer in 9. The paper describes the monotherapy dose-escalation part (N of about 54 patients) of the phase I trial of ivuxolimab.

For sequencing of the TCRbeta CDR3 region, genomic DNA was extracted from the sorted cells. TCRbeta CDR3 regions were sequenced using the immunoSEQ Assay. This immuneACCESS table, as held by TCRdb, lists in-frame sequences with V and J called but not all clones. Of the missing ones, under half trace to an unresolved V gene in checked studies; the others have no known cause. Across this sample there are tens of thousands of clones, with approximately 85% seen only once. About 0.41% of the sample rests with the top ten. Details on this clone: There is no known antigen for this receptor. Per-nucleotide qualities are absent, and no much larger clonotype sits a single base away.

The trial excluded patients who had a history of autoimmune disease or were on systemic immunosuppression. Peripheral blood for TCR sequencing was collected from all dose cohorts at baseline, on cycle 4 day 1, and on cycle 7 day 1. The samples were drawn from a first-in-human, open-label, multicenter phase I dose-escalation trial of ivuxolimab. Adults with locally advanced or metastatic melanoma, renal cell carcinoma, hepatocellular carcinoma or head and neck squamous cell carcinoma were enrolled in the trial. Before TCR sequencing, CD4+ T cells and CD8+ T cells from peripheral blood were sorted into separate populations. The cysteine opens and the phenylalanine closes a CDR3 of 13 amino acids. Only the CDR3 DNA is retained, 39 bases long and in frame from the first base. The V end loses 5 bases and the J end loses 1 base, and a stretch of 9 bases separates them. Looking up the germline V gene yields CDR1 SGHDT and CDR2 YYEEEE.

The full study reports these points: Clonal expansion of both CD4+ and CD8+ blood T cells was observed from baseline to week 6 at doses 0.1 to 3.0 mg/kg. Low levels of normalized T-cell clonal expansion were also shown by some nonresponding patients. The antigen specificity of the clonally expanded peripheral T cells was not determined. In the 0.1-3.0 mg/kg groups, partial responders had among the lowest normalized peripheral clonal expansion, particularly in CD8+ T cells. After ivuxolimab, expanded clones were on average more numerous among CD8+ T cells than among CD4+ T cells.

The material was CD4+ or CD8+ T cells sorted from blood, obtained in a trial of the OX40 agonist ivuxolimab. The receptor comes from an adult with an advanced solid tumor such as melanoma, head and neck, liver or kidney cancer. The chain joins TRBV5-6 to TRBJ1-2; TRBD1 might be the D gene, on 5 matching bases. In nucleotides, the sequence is TGTGCCAGCAGTCCGGGACTTAACTATGGCTACACCTTC. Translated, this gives CASSPGLNYGYTF.